This T cell receptor beta chain derives from a study of blood T cell repertoires in COVID-19. Per the original data handling: Estimates of nucleated cell counts were drawn from the amplification of reference gene primers. Here immunoSEQ multiplex PCR was the method, and the copy in TCRdb shows in-frame clones only, minus some. V, J and clone size are taken as reported in that table, and D and trimming were inferred from the DNA itself. The repertoire holds 220,000 or so clones, with about 86% as singletons. This clone has a count of ten or more. V lost 8 bases, J lost 0 bases, and 4 bases stayed unmatched. Germline CDR1 SGHNT, CDR2 YYREEE (reference sequence). This CDR3 has 13 residues.

The TCR comes from a woman aged 60-75 years with acute or convalescent COVID-19. The chain carries TRBV5-4 and TRBJ1-1; 7 bases agree with TRBD1. Sequencing input: peripheral blood. The CDR3: CASSDRVNTEAFF. The CDR3 nucleotides read TGTGCCAGTTCAGACAGGGTGAACACTGAAGCTTTCTTT.